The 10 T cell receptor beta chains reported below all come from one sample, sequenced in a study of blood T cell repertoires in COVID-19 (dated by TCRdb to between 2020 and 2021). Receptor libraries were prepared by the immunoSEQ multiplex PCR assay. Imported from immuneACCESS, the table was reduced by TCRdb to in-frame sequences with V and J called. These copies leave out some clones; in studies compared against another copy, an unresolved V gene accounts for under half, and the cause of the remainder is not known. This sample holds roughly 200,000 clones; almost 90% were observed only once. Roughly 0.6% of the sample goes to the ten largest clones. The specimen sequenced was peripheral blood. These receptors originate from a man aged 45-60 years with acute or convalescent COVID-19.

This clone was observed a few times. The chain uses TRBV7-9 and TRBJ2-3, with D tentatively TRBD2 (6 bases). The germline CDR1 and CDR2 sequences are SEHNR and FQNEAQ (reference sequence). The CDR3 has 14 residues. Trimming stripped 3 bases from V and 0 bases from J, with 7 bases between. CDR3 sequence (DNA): TGTGCCAGCAGCTTTAGCGGTAGCACAGATACGCAGTATTTT. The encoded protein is CASSFSGSTDTQYF.

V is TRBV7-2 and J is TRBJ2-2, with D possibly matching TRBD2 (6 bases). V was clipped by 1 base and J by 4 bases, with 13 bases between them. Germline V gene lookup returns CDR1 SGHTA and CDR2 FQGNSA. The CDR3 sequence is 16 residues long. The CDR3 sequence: CASSLVGGSTTGELFF. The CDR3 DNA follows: TGTGCCAGCAGCTTAGTTGGGGGGTCGACCACCGGGGAGCTGTTTTTT.

The CDR3 region is CASSRRQGQLPNTEAFF. CDR3 bases: TGTGCCAGCAGTCGACGACAGGGGCAACTCCCGAACACTGAAGCTTTCTTT. The gene calls are TRBV27 and TRBJ1-1; TRBD1 aligns across 8 bases. The germline CDR1 and CDR2 sequences are MNHEY and SMNVEV (reference sequence). This CDR3 spans 17 amino acids. Germline trimming cut 5 bases from V and 1 base from J; bases unmatched to any gene: 12.

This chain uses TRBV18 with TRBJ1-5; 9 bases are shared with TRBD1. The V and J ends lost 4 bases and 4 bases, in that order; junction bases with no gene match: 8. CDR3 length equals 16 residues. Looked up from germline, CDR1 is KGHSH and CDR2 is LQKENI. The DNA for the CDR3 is TGTGCCAGCTCACTCTCAACCGGGACAGGGAATCAGCCCCAGCATTTT. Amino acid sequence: CASSLSTGTGNQPQHF. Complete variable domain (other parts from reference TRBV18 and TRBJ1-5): NAGVMQNPRHLVRRRGQEARLRCSPMKGHSHVYWYRQLPEEGLKFMVYLQKENIIDESGMPKERFSAEFPKEGPSILRIQQVVRGDSAAYFCASSLSTGTGNQPQHFGDGTRLSIL.

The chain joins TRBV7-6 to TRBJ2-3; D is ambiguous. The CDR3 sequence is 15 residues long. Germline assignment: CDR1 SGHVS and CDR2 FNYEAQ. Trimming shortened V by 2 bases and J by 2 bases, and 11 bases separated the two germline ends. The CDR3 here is CASSLRESSTDTQYF. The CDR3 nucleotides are TGTGCCAGCAGCTTACGCGAGAGTTCCACAGATACGCAGTATTTT. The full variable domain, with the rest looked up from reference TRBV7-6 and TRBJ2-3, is GAGVSQSPRYKVTKRGQDVALRCDPISGHVSLYWYRQALGQGPEFLTYFNYEAQQDKSGLPNDRFSAERPEGSISTLTIQRTEQRDSAMYRCASSLRESSTDTQYFGPGTRLTVL.

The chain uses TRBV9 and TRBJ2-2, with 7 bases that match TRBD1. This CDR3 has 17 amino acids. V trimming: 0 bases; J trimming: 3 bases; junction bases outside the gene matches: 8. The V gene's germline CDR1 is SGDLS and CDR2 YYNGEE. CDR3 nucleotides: TGTGCCAGCAGCGTAGACCCCGGGGACAGCGACACCGGGGAGCTGTTTTTT. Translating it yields CASSVDPGDSDTGELFF.

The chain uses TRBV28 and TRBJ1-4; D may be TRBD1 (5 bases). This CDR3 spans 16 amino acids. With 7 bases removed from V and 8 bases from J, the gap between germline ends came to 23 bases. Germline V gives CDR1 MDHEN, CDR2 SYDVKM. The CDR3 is CASNTVPGRGEEKLFF. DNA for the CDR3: TGTGCCAGCAACACCGTTCCGGGGCGCGGGGAGGAAAAACTGTTTTTT.

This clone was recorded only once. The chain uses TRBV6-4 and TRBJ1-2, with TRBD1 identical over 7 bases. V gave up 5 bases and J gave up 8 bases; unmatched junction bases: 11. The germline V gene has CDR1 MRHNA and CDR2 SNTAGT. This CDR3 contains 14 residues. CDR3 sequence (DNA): TGTGCCAGCAGTCCCGGACAGGCTTCAGGGGGCTACACCTTC. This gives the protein CASSPGQASGGYTF.

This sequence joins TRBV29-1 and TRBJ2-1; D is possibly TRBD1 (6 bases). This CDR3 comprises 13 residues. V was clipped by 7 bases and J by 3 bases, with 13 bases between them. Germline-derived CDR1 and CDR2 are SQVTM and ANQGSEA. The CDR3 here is CSAGTTDYNEQFF. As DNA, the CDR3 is TGCAGCGCTGGGACAACAGACTACAATGAGCAGTTCTTC.

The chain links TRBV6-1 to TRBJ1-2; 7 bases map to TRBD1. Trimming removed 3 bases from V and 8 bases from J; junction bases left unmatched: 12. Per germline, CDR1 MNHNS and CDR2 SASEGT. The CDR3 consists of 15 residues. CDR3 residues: CASSDPTGTVWGYTF. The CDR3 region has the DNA TGTGCCAGCAGTGACCCGACAGGGACTGTTTGGGGCTACACCTTC.